The 25 T cell receptor beta chains reported below all come from one sample, sequenced in a study of memory CD4+ T cells and cytomegalovirus serostatus. The sort gate was single viable CD3+CD4+CD8-CD45RO+ cells for memory CD4+ T cells. Only in-frame clones appear in the TCRdb table, and some are missing; sequencing was by immunoSEQ multiplex PCR. The sample has some 50,000 clones, around 78% seen once; the top ten hold 1.6%. The source material was memory CD4+ T cells from blood. The origin of the receptors is an adult in good health and CMV-seronegative.

This clone was recorded a few times. This sequence joins TRBV2 and TRBJ1-5, with D perhaps matching TRBD1 (6 bases). V lost 5 bases, J lost 6 bases, and 11 bases lay in between. The CDR3 totals 13 residues. Germline CDR1 SNHLY, CDR2 FYNNEI. The CDR3 loop is CASSMAGVQPQHF. CDR3 bases: TGTGCCAGCAGTATGGCAGGGGTTCAGCCCCAGCATTTT.

The rearrangement uses TRBV9 and TRBJ1-2; D not resolved. The CDR3 consists of 13 residues. Germline values: CDR1 SGDLS, CDR2 YYNGEE. V lost 0 bases and J 2 bases, leaving 5 bases between the germline ends. The CDR3 DNA sequence: TGTGCCAGCAGCGTAGGTCAGAACTATGGCTACACCTTC. This sequence encodes CASSVGQNYGYTF.

The chain recombines TRBV27 with TRBJ2-1, with D tentatively TRBD1 (5 bases). Germline CDR1 reads MNHEY; CDR2 reads SMNVEV (reference sequence). The CDR3 runs to 16 residues. The ends were cut back, 7 bases at V and 0 bases at J, with 16 bases in the middle. This CDR3 reads CASTRQSSSSYNEQFF. CDR3 nucleotide sequence: TGTGCCAGCACACGACAGTCTTCAAGCTCCTACAATGAGCAGTTCTTC.

The chain recombines TRBV6-5 with TRBJ2-7; TRBD1 aligns across 7 bases. This CDR3 contains 14 residues. Germline V lookup: CDR1 MNHEY, CDR2 SVGAGI. V shed 0 bases and J 4 bases; nucleotides not matched to a gene: 3. The CDR3 loop reads CASSYSGQQYEQYF. CDR3 in DNA: TGTGCCAGCAGTTACTCGGGACAGCAATACGAGCAGTACTTC.

The CDR3 sequence is CASSLRRTGGLTTNVLTF. The CDR3 DNA follows: TGTGCCAGCAGCTTAAGACGGACAGGGGGACTTACTACCAACGTCCTGACTTTC. V and J are TRBV7-2 and TRBJ2-6; the match to TRBD1 covers 10 bases. The CDR3 runs 18 residues. The ends lost 2 bases at V and 8 bases at J; junction bases unmatched: 12. Germline loops: CDR1 SGHTA, CDR2 FQGNSA.

The gene calls are TRBV20-1 and TRBJ2-3; unclear D gene. The CDR3 consists of 10 residues. V lost 6 bases and J 1 base, leaving 2 bases between the germline ends. Germline CDR1 and CDR2: DFQATT and SNEGSKA (reference sequence). The CDR3 loop reads CSARTDTQYF. CDR3 nucleotide sequence: TGCAGTGCCCGCACAGATACGCAGTATTTT.

The chain carries TRBV10-2 and TRBJ2-3; 7 bases align to TRBD2. The V gene's germline CDR1 is WSHSY and CDR2 SAAADI. The CDR3 contains 15 residues. The J segment lost 3 bases and the V segment lost 2 bases, leaving 5 bases of the junction unmatched. CDR3 in DNA: TGCGCCAGCAGTGAGGCCGGCGGGAGAACAGATACGCAGTATTTT. This translates into CASSEAGGRTDTQYF.

The chain joins TRBV4-3 to TRBJ1-3; D gene uncertain. CDR1 is LGHNA and CDR2 is YSLEER in the germline V gene. This CDR3 has 15 amino acids. The germline V and J ends were trimmed by 0 bases and 0 bases, with 6 bases remaining between them. The CDR3, as DNA: TGCGCCAGCAGCCAAGATTCCGGCTCTGGAAACACCATATATTTT. Protein product: CASSQDSGSGNTIYF.

V and J are TRBV9 and TRBJ2-1; 8 bases are a match to TRBD2. From germline, CDR1 is SGDLS and CDR2 YYNGEE. This CDR3 is built from 15 residues. V was pared by 0 bases and J by 4 bases, with 3 bases of the junction left unmatched. As DNA, the CDR3 is TGTGCCAGCAGCGTAGGGCTAGCGGGTTACAATGAGCAGTTCTTC. This encodes CASSVGLAGYNEQFF.

The V gene is TRBV5-4, the J gene TRBJ1-2, with D unclear. Germline lookup yields CDR1 SGHNT and CDR2 YYREEE (reference sequence). V lost 2 bases to trimming and J lost 5 bases, with 13 bases between them. The CDR3 has 14 residues. DNA of the CDR3: TGTGCCAGCAGCTTCCCCGGGCAGCTGTATGGCTACACCTTC. Its translation: CASSFPGQLYGYTF.

The chain combines TRBV9 with TRBJ2-1; 9 bases agree with TRBD2. The J segment lost 4 bases and the V segment lost 4 bases, leaving 6 bases of the junction unmatched. There are 15 residues in the CDR3. Germline lookup yields CDR1 SGDLS and CDR2 YYNGEE. The CDR3: CASSLSGSPYNEQFF. The CDR3 DNA follows: TGTGCCAGCAGCCTTAGCGGGAGCCCATACAATGAGCAGTTCTTC.

The V call is TRBV27, the J call TRBJ1-6; TRBD1 matches at 12 bases. The CDR3 is 16 amino acids. Germline trimming cut 6 bases from V and 9 bases from J; bases unmatched to any gene: 9. The germline V gene encodes CDR1 MNHEY and CDR2 SMNVEV (reference sequence). CDR3 nucleotide sequence: TGTGCCAGCAGCGGGGGGACAGGGGGCCGCTTTTCACCCCTCCACTTT. Translating it yields CASSGGTGGRFSPLHF.

This chain uses TRBV6-5 with TRBJ1-6; 9 bases map to TRBD1. With 8 bases clipped from V and 4 bases from J, the junction kept 6 bases outside the gene matches. The CDR3 is 15 residues long. Germline CDR1 reads MNHEY; CDR2 reads SVGAGI. The CDR3 region has the DNA TGTGCCAGCGGGCCGGACAGGGGATATAATTCACCCCTCCACTTT. Amino acid sequence: CASGPDRGYNSPLHF.

The chain is built from TRBV29-1 and TRBJ2-1, with 11 bases fitting TRBD2. CDR3 size: 12 residues. Germline V gene lookup returns CDR1 SQVTM and CDR2 ANQGSEA. Germline trimming cut 7 bases from V and 4 bases from J; bases unmatched to any gene: 0. CDR3 nucleotides: TGCAGCGGGACTAGCGGGTACAATGAGCAGTTCTTC. The encoded protein is CSGTSGYNEQFF.

This clone appeared a single time. The chain is built from TRBV28 and TRBJ2-7; weak D call: TRBD1 (5 bases). The CDR3 runs 11 residues. With 6 bases removed from V and 9 bases from J, the gap between germline ends came to 12 bases. CDR1 MDHEN and CDR2 SYDVKM come from the germline V gene. The CDR3 spells CASSSRAWQYF. The CDR3 region has the DNA TGTGCCAGCAGCTCCAGGGCGTGGCAGTACTTC.

This clone was seen repeatedly, ten times or more. Other DNA sequences from this sample encode an identical CDR3 as well. The chain couples TRBV9 to TRBJ1-5; a possible D gene is TRBD1 (5 bases). This CDR3 comprises 13 residues. V lost 0 bases and J 6 bases, leaving 7 bases between the germline ends. Germline CDR1 is SGDLS and CDR2 is YYNGEE. CDR3 sequence: CASSVGGTQPQHF. CDR3 nucleotides: TGTGCCAGCAGCGTAGGAGGGACTCAGCCCCAGCATTTT. Together with reference TRBV9 and TRBJ1-5, the CDR3 gives the full variable domain: DSGVTQTPKHLITATGQRVTLRCSPRSGDLSVYWYQQSLDQGLQFLIQYYNGEERAKGNILERFSAQQFPDLHSELNLSSLELGDSALYFCASSVGGTQPQHFGDGTRLSIL.

V and J are TRBV2 and TRBJ2-5, with D perhaps matching TRBD1 or TRBD2 (6 bases each). The CDR3 covers 15 residues. Trimming removed 1 base at V and 5 bases at J, with 14 bases between. Germline V gene sequence: CDR1 SNHLY, CDR2 FYNNEI. The CDR3: CASSEDRVGGETQYF. CDR3 DNA: TGTGCCAGCAGTGAAGATAGGGTAGGGGGGGAGACCCAGTACTTC. Using reference TRBV2 and TRBJ2-5 for the parts outside the CDR3, the full variable domain is EPEVTQTPSHQVTQMGQEVILRCVPISNHLYFYWYRQILGQKVEFLVSFYNNEISEKSEIFDDQFSVERPDGSNFTLKIRSTKLEDSAMYFCASSEDRVGGETQYFGPGTRLLVL.

V and J are TRBV15 and TRBJ2-5; possible D gene TRBD2, 6 bases. CDR1 LNHNV and CDR2 YYDKDF come from the germline V gene (reference sequence). There are 15 residues in the CDR3. V was trimmed by 1 base and J by 5 bases, leaving 14 bases between them. CDR3 in DNA: TGTGCCACCAGCAGAGTCTGGTCTAGCGTGGAGACCCAGTACTTC. Amino acid sequence: CATSRVWSSVETQYF.

This chain uses TRBV19 with TRBJ1-5; weak D call: TRBD1 (6 bases). The CDR3 covers 15 residues. Looked up from germline, CDR1 is LNHDA and CDR2 is SQIVND (reference sequence). V lost 7 bases, J lost 7 bases, and 20 bases lay in between. DNA of the CDR3: TGTGCCAGTACCCCCGTGCGGGGGCGCATGCAGCCCCAGCATTTT. Amino acids: CASTPVRGRMQPQHF.

The chain employs TRBV4-1 and TRBJ2-5, with 10 bases identical to TRBD2. The V gene end was trimmed by 4 bases and the J gene end by 3 bases; junction bases not matched to a gene: 5. The germline V gene encodes CDR1 MGHRA and CDR2 YSYEKL. CDR3 length equals 15 residues. For the CDR3, the DNA is TGCGCCAGCAGCCTCACCGGGACTAGCGAAGAGACCCAGTACTTC. This gives the protein CASSLTGTSEETQYF.

The chain employs TRBV19 and TRBJ1-2; D is perhaps TRBD1 (6 bases). CDR1 and CDR2 from the germline V gene are LNHDA and SQIVND (reference sequence). The CDR3 has 13 residues. Trimming cost V 6 bases and J 4 bases, with 12 bases left between them. CDR3 in amino acids: CASSLQGTYGYTF. DNA for the CDR3: TGTGCCAGTAGCCTACAGGGAACCTATGGCTACACCTTC.

V and J are TRBV10-3 and TRBJ2-7; no reliable D call. Trimming took off 3 bases at V and 4 bases at J, with 7 bases between the two ends. CDR3 size: 12 residues. CDR1 and CDR2 from the germline V gene are ENHRY and SYGVKD. CDR3 protein: CAISDTEYEQYF. CDR3 nucleotides: TGTGCCATCAGTGACACCGAGTACGAGCAGTACTTC.

The chain links TRBV2 to TRBJ2-2, with D possibly matching TRBD1 (5 bases). V was shortened by 6 bases and J by 4 bases, with 12 bases between the two germline ends. The length of the CDR3 is 14 residues. From germline, CDR1 is SNHLY and CDR2 FYNNEI. The CDR3, as DNA: TGTGCCAGCAGCAGGGAAATGGGCACCGGGGAGCTGTTTTTT. It codes for CASSREMGTGELFF.

In its sample, this clone was seen a few times. This sample also contains other DNA sequences that code for the same CDR3. The V gene is TRBV14, the J gene TRBJ1-1, with unresolved D. The CDR3 length is 13 residues. Germline assignment: CDR1 SGHDN and CDR2 FVKESK. V lost 4 bases to trimming and J lost 0 bases, with 6 bases between them. The CDR3 DNA sequence: TGTGCCAGCAGCCGGCAAATGAACACTGAAGCTTTCTTT. Its protein is CASSRQMNTEAFF.

Regarding this clone: This sample also contains other DNA sequences that code for the same CDR3. This rearrangement joins TRBV9 to TRBJ1-5; TRBD1 might be the D (5 bases). The CDR3 extends over 13 amino acids. V lost 0 bases and J lost 7, with 8 bases in between. Germline V lookup: CDR1 SGDLS, CDR2 YYNGEE. The CDR3 reads CASSVGGTQPQHF. The CDR3 DNA sequence: TGTGCCAGCAGCGTAGGGGGGACGCAGCCCCAGCATTTT.